This TCR beta chain was observed in a study of OX40 agonist ivuxolimab in advanced cancers. Study-level results: The study observed clonal expansion of CD4+ and CD8+ blood T cells by week 6 at 0.1 to 3.0 mg/kg.

On this clone itself: Its antigen is still unknown.

Assay: immunoSEQ multiplex PCR; the TCRdb copy retains only in-frame clones and omits some. The table lists about 46,000 clones, roughly nine tenths of them singletons, with over 4.5% in the top ten. The CDR3 contains 14 residues. The V end was cut by 0 bases, the J end by 1 base, with 6 bases between. Per the germline V gene, CDR1 is SEHNR and CDR2 is FQNEAQ (reference sequence). V usage is TRBV7-9 and J usage is TRBJ1-1; no clear D gene. This clonotype was obtained from an adult with an advanced solid tumor such as melanoma, head and neck, liver or kidney cancer. The sample here was CD4+ or CD8+ T cells sorted from blood, taken in a trial of the OX40 agonist ivuxolimab. CDR3 nucleotide sequence: TGTGCCAGCAGCTTAGCGCCAGCGAACACTGAAGCTTTCTTT. It is translated as CASSLAPANTEAFF.